A selection of T cell receptor beta chains follows, all from one sample in a study of T cells in Graves' hyperthyroidism and ophthalmopathy. MiXCR, run by TCRdb on the multiplex PCR reads, gives a single entry per CDR3 protein. The sample yields roughly 500,000 distinct CDR3 sequences, 35% to 55% seen once. The sample comprised peripheral blood or thyroid tissue (not recorded which). The receptors shown here come from an adult woman with Graves' disease, either hyperthyroidism or ophthalmopathy (not recorded which). Each CDR3 is given without its conserved first and last residue.

len,v_gene,j_gene,CDR3aa
13,TRBV6-2/TRBV6-3,TRBJ1-2,ASSYSPRTGNGYT
13,TRBV7-7,TRBJ2-5,ASSLFAGTAETQY
7,TRBV13,TRBJ1-1,ARKTEAF
15,TRBV5-5,TRBJ2-7,ASSPVSGLAGTYEQY
11,TRBV10-3,TRBJ1-2,ASSYRGRDGYT
13,TRBV5-1,TRBJ1-6,ASSLAGQKNSPLH
15,TRBV5-1,TRBJ2-7,ASSHRTSGSRTYEQY
14,TRBV15,TRBJ1-6,ATSSSTGGPNSPLH
11,TRBV15,TRBJ2-7,ATSRDPTYEQY
13,TRBV5-1,TRBJ1-5,ASSVSGERDQPQH
13,TRBV15,TRBJ1-5,ATSRQRYSNQPQH
11,TRBV7-9,TRBJ1-2,ASSRDTNYGYT
12,TRBV19,TRBJ1-1,ASTAPGRSTEAF
11,TRBV2,TRBJ2-7,ASSVEGGWEQY
11,TRBV7-9,TRBJ1-6,ASSLRELAPLH
9,TRBV24-1,TRBJ2-2,ATSVSGELF
11,TRBV28,TRBJ2-6,ASETPGANVLT
14,TRBV25-1,TRBJ1-3,ASSDRQRSSGNTIY
11,TRBV7-9,TRBJ1-4,ASSSRDHEKLF
9,TRBV20-1,TRBJ2-7,SARIVSEQY
13,TRBV10-2,TRBJ1-4,ASSDVSGRNEKLF
12,TRBV7-6,TRBJ1-2,ASSSRQGPYGYT
12,TRBV20-1,TRBJ2-7,SARVAGLGAEQY
15,TRBV20-1,TRBJ2-2,SASYASGSTLAGELF
17,TRBV7-9,TRBJ1-6,ASSFWGPGRNLGNSPLH
12,TRBV7-3,TRBJ2-2,ASSFRDSTGELF
10,TRBV11-2,TRBJ1-1,ASSLDTTEAF
13,TRBV7-2,TRBJ1-5,ASSLETGDNQPQH
11,TRBV7-3,TRBJ1-1,AGSFGGLTEAL
12,TRBV7-8,TRBJ2-7,ASSLGMATYEQY
14,TRBV5-6,TRBJ1-3,ASSLLSEGSGNTIY
12,TRBV4-1,TRBJ1-2,ASTYSSTEKGYT
12,TRBV20-1,TRBJ1-2,SARDFKQLEGYT
11,TRBV5-1,TRBJ1-1,ASSKDLGAEAF
11,TRBV28,TRBJ1-1,ASVTTGHTEAF
13,TRBV12-3/TRBV12-4,TRBJ1-5,ASSLGQPSNQPQH
10,TRBV29-1,TRBJ1-1,SVEGRNTEAF
12,TRBV15,TRBJ1-6,ATSVGRGNSPLH
11,TRBV2,TRBJ1-5,ASRQGTDQPQH
13,TRBV20-1,TRBJ2-5,SASSRGHNQETQY
11,TRBV2,TRBJ2-7,ASVGGRSYEQY
14,TRBV15,TRBJ1-6,ATRRDAQGEWSPLH